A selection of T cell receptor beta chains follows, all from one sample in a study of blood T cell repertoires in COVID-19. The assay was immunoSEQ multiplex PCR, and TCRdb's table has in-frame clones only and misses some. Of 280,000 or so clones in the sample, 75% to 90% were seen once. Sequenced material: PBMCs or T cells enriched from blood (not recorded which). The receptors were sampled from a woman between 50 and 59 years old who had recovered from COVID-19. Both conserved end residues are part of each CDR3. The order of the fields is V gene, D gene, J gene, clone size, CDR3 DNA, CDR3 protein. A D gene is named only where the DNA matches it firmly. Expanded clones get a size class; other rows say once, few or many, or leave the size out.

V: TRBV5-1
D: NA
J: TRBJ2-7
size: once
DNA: TGCGCCAGTCGGTCCCGGGACAACGAAAACTACGAGCAGTACTTC
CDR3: CASRSRDNENYEQYF

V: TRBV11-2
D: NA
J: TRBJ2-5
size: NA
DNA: TGTGCCAGCAGCTTAGATCTAACAGACAGGTGGGAGACCCAGTACTTC
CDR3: CASSLDLTDRWETQYF

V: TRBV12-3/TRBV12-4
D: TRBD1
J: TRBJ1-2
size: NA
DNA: TGTGCCAGCACCTGGGGACAGAGCTATGGCTACACCTTC
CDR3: CASTWGQSYGYTF

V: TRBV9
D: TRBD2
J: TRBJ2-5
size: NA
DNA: TGTGCCAGCAGACACCGATACGGGACTAGCGGGAGGAGAGAGACCCAGTACTTC
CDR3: CASRHRYGTSGRRETQYF

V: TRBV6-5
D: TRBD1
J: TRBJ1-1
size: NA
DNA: TGTGCCAGCAGTCCTACCCGACAGGGGAACACTGAAGCTTTCTTT
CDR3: CASSPTRQGNTEAFF

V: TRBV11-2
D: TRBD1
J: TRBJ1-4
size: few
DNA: TGTGCCAGCAGCCCCCGGGACAGGGGTGAAAAACTGTTTTTT
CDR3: CASSPRDRGEKLFF

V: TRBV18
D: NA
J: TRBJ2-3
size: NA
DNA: TGTGCCAGCTCCCCAGGGCCAGATACGCAGTATTTT
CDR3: CASSPGPDTQYF

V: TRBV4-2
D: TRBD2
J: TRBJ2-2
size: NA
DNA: TGTGCCAGCAGTCGAGAGCGGGGGACGAACACCGGGGAGCTGTTTTTT
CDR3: CASSRERGTNTGELFF

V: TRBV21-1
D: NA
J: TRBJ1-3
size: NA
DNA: TGTGCCAGCAGCAAACGGGACAGGGGAAACACCATATATTTT
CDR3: CASSKRDRGNTIYF

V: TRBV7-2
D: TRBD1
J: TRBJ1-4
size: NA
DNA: TGTGCCAGCAGCCCGCAGCCCGGGACAGCTAGTGAAAAACTGTTTTTT
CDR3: CASSPQPGTASEKLFF

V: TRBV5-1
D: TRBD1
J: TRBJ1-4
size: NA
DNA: TGCGCCAGCAGCTCCAGAGGGGGCGACGATGAAAAACTGTTTTTT
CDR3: CASSSRGGDDEKLFF

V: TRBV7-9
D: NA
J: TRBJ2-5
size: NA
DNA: TGTGCCAGCAGCCTCACCGGGGTGAAAGAGACCCAGTACTTC
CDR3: CASSLTGVKETQYF

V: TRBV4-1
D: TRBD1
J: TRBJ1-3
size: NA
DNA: TGCGCCAGCAGCTTGGGACAGGGACCCCTCTCTGGAAACACCATATATTTT
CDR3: CASSLGQGPLSGNTIYF

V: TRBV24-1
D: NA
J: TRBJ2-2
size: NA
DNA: TGTGCCACCAGTGATCCCCGGACATCGGCCGGGGAGCTGTTTTTT
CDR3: CATSDPRTSAGELFF

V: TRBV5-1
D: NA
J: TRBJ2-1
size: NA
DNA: TGCGCCAGCAGCCCCCGAGGGGGGGCGAGCTCCTACAATGAGCAGTTCTTC
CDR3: CASSPRGGASSYNEQFF

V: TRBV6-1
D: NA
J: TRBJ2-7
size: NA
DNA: TGTGCCAGCAGTGATCTAGGTTTGGGCGAGCAGTACTTC
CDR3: CASSDLGLGEQYF

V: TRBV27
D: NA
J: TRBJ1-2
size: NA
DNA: TGTGCCAGCAAGGAACAGGGACGGTGGGACTATGGCTACACCTTC
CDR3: CASKEQGRWDYGYTF

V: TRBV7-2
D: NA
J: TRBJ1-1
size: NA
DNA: TGTGCCAGCAGCTTCGAACGGATGGGGGCGCGGACTGAAGCTTTCTTT
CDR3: CASSFERMGARTEAFF

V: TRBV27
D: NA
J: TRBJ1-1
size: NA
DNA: TGTGCCAGCAGTGTCTTTGGCAGGGACACTGAAGCTTTCTTT
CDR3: CASSVFGRDTEAFF

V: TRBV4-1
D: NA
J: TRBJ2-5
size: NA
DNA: TGCGCCAGCAGCCCTGTCTTAGATGCGGGGGCATTCCAAGAGACCCAGTACTTC
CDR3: CASSPVLDAGAFQETQYF